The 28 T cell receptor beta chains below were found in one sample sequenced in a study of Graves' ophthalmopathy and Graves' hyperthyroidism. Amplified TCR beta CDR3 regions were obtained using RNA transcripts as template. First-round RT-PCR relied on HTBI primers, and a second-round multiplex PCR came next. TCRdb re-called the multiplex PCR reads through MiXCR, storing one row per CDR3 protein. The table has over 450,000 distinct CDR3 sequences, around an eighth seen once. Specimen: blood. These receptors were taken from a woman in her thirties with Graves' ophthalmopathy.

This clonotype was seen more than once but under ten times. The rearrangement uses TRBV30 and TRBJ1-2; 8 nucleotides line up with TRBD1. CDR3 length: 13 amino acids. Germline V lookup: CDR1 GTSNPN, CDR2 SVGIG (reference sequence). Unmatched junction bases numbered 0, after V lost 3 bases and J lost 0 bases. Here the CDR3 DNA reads TGTGCCTGGAGACAGGGGGCTAACTATGGCTACACCTTC. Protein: CAWRQGANYGYTF.

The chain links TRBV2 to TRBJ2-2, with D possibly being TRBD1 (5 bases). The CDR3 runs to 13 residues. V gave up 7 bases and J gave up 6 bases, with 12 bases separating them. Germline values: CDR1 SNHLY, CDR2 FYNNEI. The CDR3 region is CASKGEGAGELFF. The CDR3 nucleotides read TGTGCCAGCAAAGGGGAAGGGGCCGGGGAGCTGTTTTTT.

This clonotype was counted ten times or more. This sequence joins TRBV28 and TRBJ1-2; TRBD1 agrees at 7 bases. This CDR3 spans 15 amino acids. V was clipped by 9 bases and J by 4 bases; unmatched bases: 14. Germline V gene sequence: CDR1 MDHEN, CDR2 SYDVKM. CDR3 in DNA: TGTGCCAGTAGAGCGGACAGGCTTTCTTTCTATGGCTACACCTTC. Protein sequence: CASRADRLSFYGYTF.

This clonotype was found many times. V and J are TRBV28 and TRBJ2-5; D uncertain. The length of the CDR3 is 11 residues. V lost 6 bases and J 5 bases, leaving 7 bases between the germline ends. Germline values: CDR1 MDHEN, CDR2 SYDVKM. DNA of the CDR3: TGTGCCAGCAGGAGTCCTGAGACCCAGTACTTC. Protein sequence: CASRSPETQYF.

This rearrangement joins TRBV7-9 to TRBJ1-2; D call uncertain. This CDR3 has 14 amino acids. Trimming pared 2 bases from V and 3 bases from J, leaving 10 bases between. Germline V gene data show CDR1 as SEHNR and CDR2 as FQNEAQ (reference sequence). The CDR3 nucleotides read TGTGCCAGCAGCTTAAGTTCAGGTCACTATGGCTACACCTTC. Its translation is CASSLSSGHYGYTF. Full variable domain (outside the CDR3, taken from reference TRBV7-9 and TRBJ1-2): DTGVSQNPRHKITKRGQNVTFRCDPISEHNRLYWYRQTLGQGPEFLTYFQNEAQLEKSRLLSDRFSAERPKGSFSTLEIQRTEQGDSAMYLCASSLSSGHYGYTFGSGTRLTVV.

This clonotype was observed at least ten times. The CDR3 here is CASSLRGRLAHRGLEETQYF. DNA for the CDR3: TGTGCCAGCAGCTTAAGGGGAAGATTAGCCCACAGGGGGCTTGAGGAGACCCAGTACTTC. The V gene is TRBV11-1, the J gene TRBJ2-5, with TRBD1 identical over 9 bases. Germline V CDR1 and CDR2: SGHAT, FQDESV (reference sequence). This CDR3 is 20 amino acids long. J was trimmed by 5 bases and V by 2 bases; bases with no gene match: 21.

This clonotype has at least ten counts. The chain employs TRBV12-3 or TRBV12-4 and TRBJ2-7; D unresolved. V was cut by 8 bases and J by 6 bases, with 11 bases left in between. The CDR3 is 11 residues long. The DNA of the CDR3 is TGTGCCAGCGCAACTCGTTTCGAGCAGTACTTC. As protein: CASATRFEQYF.

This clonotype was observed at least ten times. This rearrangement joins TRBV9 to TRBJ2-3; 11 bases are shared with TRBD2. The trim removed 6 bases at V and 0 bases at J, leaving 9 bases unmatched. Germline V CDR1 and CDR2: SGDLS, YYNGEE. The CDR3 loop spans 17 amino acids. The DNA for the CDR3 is TGTGCCAGCACCGCTAGCGGGAGGTTTCCTAGCACAGATACGCAGTATTTT. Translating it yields CASTASGRFPSTDTQYF.

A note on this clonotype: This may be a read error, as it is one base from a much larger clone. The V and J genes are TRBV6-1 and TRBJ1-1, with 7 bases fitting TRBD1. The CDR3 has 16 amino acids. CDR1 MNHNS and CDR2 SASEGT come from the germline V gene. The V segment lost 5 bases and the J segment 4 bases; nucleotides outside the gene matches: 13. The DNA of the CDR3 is TGTGCCAGCAGTCAGAGACAGGGAAGTACGAGCACTGAAGCTTTCTTT. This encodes CASSQRQGSTSTEAFF.

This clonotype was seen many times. DNA of the CDR3: TGTGCCAGCAGCCCCTCGCTAGGCCGCCGGGGGCACACCATATATTTT. Encoded protein: CASSPSLGRRGHTIYF. V and J are TRBV16 and TRBJ1-3, with D possibly being TRBD1 (6 bases). This CDR3 is built from 16 residues. Germline V gene lookup returns CDR1 KGHSY and CDR2 FQNENV. Trimming left V 4 bases short and J 8 bases short, with 21 bases between.

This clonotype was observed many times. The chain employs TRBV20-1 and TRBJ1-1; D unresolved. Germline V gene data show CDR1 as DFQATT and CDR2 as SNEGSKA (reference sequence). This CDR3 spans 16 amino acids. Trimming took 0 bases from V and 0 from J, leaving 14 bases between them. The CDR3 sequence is CSARESEWAMNTEAFF. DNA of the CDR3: TGCAGTGCTAGAGAGTCGGAGTGGGCCATGAACACTGAAGCTTTCTTT.

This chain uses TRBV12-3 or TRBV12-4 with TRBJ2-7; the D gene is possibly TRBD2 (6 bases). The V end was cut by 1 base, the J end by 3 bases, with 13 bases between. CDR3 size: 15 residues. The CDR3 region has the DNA TGTGCCAGCAGTTTAGGAGCGGGCTGGATCTACGAGCAGTACTTC. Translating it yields CASSLGAGWIYEQYF.

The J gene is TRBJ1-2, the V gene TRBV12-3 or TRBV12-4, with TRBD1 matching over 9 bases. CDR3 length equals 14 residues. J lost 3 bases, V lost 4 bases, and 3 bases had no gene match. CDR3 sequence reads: CASSWDRVDYGYTF. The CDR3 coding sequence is TGTGCCAGCAGTTGGGACAGGGTGGACTATGGCTACACCTTC.

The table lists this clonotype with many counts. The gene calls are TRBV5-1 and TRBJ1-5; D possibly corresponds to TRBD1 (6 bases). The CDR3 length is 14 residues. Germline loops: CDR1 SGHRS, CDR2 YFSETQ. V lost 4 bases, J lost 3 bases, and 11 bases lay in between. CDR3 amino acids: CASSLTGINQPQHF. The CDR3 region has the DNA TGCGCCAGCAGCCTCACAGGGATCAATCAGCCCCAGCATTTT.

This CDR3 is CASSYRTTGPYEQYF. DNA for the CDR3: TGTGCCAGCAGCTATCGGACAACGGGGCCTTACGAGCAGTACTTC. J is TRBJ2-7 and V is TRBV11-2, with D perhaps TRBD1 or TRBD2 (5 bases each). From germline, CDR1 is SGHAT and CDR2 FQNNGV. V lost 4 bases to trimming and J lost 4 bases, with 17 bases between them. The CDR3 has 15 amino acids. The whole variable domain, remainder taken from reference TRBV11-2 and TRBJ2-7, is EAGVAQSPRYKIIEKRQSVAFWCNPISGHATLYWYQQILGQGPKLLIQFQNNGVVDDSQLPKDRFSAERLKGVDSTLKIQPAKLEDSAVYLCASSYRTTGPYEQYFGPGTRLTVT.

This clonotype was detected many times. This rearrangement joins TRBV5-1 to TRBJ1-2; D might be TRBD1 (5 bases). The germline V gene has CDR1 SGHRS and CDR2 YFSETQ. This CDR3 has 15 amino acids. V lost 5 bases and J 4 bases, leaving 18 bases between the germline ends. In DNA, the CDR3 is TGCGCCAGCAGACCCTTTATGCAGGGAGGCTATGGCTACACCTTC. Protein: CASRPFMQGGYGYTF.

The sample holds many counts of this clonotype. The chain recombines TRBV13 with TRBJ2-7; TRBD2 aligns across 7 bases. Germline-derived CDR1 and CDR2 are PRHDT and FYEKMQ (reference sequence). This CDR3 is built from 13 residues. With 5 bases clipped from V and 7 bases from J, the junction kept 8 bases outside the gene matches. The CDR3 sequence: CASSPGGREEQYF. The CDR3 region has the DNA TGTGCCAGCAGCCCCGGGGGGAGGGAAGAGCAGTACTTC.

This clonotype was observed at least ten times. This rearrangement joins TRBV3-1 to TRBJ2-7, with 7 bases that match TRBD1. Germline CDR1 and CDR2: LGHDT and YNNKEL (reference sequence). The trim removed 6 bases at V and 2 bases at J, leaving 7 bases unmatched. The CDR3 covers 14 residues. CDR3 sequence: CASSSRTGTYEQYF. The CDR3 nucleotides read TGTGCCAGCAGTTCTAGGACAGGAACCTACGAGCAGTACTTC.

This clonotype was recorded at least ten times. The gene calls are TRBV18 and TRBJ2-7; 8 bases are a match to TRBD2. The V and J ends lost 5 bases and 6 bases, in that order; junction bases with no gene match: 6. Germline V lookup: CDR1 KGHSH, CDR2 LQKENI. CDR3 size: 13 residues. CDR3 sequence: CASSTAGGGEQYF. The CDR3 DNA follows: TGTGCCAGCTCAACCGCCGGGGGGGGCGAGCAGTACTTC. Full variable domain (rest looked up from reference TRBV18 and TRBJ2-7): NAGVMQNPRHLVRRRGQEARLRCSPMKGHSHVYWYRQLPEEGLKFMVYLQKENIIDESGMPKERFSAEFPKEGPSILRIQQVVRGDSAAYFCASSTAGGGEQYFGPGTRLTVT.

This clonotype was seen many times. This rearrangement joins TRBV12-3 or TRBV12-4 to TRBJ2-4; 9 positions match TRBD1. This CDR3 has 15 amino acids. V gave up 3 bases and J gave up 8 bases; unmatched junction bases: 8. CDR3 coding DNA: TGTGCCAGCAGTTTTAGGACAGGGGAAGTCGACATTCAGTACTTC. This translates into CASSFRTGEVDIQYF.

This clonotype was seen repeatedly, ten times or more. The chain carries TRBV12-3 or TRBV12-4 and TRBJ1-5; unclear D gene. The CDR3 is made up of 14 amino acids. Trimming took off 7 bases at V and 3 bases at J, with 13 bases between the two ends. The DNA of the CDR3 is TGTGCCAGCACCCCCGGAGGTGACAATCAGCCCCAGCATTTT. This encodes CASTPGGDNQPQHF.

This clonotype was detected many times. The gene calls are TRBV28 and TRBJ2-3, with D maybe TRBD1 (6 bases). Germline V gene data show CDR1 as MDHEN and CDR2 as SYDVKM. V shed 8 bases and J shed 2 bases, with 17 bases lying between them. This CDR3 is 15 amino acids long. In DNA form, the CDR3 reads TGTGCCAGCGACAGGAAGATGTGGGCCACAGATACGCAGTATTTT. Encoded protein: CASDRKMWATDTQYF.

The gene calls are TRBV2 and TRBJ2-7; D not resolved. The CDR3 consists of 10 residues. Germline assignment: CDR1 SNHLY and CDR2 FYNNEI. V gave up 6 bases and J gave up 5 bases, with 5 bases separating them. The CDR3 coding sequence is TGTGCCAGCAGGTACCACGAGCAGTACTTC. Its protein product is CASRYHEQYF.

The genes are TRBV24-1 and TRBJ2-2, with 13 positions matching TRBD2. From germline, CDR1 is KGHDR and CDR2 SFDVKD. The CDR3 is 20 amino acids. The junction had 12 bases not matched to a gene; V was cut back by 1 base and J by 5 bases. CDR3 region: CATSDLPGLAGDRATGELFF. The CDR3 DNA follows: TGTGCCACCAGTGATTTACCCGGACTAGCGGGAGATCGAGCTACCGGGGAGCTGTTTTTT.

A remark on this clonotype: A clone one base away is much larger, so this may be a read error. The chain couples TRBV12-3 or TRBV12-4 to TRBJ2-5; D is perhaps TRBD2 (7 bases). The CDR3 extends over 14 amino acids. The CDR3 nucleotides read TGTGCCAGCAGAGGAAGGGGGGGGCAAGCGACCCAGTACTTC. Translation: CASRGRGGQATQYF.

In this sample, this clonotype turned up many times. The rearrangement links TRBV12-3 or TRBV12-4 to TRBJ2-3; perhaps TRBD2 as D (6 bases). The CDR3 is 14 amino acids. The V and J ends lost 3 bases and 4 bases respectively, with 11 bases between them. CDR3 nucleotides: TGTGCCAGCAGTTTTCGCGGGGACGCAGATACGCAGTATTTT. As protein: CASSFRGDADTQYF.

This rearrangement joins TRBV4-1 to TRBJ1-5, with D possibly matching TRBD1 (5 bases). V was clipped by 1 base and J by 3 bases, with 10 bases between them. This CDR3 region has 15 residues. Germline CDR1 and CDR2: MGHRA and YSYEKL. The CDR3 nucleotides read TGCGCCAGCAGCCAAGCCGACAGCCTCAATCAGCCCCAGCATTTT. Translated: CASSQADSLNQPQHF.

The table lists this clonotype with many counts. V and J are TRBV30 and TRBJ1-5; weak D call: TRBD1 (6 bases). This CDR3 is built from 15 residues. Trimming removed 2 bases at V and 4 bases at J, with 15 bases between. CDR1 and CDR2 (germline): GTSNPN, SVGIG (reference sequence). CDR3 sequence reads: CAWSPGNTGNQPQHF. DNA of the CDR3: TGTGCCTGGAGTCCGGGAAATACAGGGAATCAGCCCCAGCATTTT.